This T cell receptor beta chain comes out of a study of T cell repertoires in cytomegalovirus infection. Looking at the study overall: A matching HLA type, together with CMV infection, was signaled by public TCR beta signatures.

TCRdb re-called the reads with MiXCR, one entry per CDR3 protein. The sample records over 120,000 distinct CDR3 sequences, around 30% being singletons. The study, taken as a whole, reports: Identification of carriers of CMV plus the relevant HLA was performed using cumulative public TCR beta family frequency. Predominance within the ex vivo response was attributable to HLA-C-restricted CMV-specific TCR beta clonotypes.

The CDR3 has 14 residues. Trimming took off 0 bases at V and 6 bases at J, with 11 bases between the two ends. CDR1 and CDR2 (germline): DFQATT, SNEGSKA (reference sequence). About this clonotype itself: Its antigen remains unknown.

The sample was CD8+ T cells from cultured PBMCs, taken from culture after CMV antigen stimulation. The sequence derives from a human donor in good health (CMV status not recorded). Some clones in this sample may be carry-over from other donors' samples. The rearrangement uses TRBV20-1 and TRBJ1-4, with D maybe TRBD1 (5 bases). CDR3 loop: CSARDGGTDEKLFF. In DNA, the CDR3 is TGCAGTGCTAGAGATGGTGGGACGGATGAAAAACTGTTTTTT.